This is a list of T cell receptor beta chains from one sample in a study of human T cells and chemical hapten exposure. TCRdb reprocessed the RACE reads with MiXCR, giving one entry per CDR3 protein. This table has about 59,000 distinct CDR3 sequences, around 11% appearing once. The sequencing here drew on whole blood, taken in connection with sensitization to the hapten diphenylcyclopropenone (DPC). The receptors were gathered from a woman in her forties with alopecia areata. Some clones in this sample may be carry-over from other donors' samples. Both conserved end residues are part of each CDR3. Each record gives: CDR3 DNA, CDR3 protein, J gene, V gene, clone size, D gene. The D gene is left open where the match is weak. Size values are once, few and many counts, or a class for expanded clones, and some rows have none.

TGTGCCAGCTACAGGGACAGCAATGAGCAGTTCTTC | CASYRDSNEQFF | TRBJ2-1 | TRBV12-3/TRBV12-4 | many | TRBD1
TGTGCCACCAGCGGGAACCTGAACACTGAAGCTTTCTTT | CATSGNLNTEAFF | TRBJ1-1 | TRBV24-1 | NA | NA
TGTGCCAGCAGCTTCCGGGACAGACTCGATGAGCAGTTCTTC | CASSFRDRLDEQFF | TRBJ2-1 | TRBV7-2 | NA | TRBD1
TGTGCCAGCAGCGTAGGTCCGCATCGGGAGGACGAGCAGTACTTC | CASSVGPHREDEQYF | TRBJ2-7 | TRBV9 | NA | TRBD2
TGTGCCAGTAGTATGGTCCTAGCGGGAGGGCCTTACAATGAGCAGTTCTTC | CASSMVLAGGPYNEQFF | TRBJ2-1 | TRBV19 | few | TRBD2
TGCAGCGTCACACCGGGCCTTAATTCACCCCTCCACTTT | CSVTPGLNSPLHF | TRBJ1-6 | TRBV29-1 | many | NA
TGTGCCAGCAGTTACTCGATGCCCTGGCGGGACAGGGGTGTTTACGAGCAGTACTTC | CASSYSMPWRDRGVYEQYF | TRBJ2-7 | TRBV6-5 | many | TRBD1
TGTGCCAGCAGTACCCCAGGCAGGGGGAGCTACGAGCAGTACTTC | CASSTPGRGSYEQYF | TRBJ2-7 | TRBV28 | NA | TRBD1
TGTGCCAGCAGCTCCAAGCCCGGGGGCTTGAGTGAGCAGTACTTC | CASSSKPGGLSEQYF | TRBJ2-7 | TRBV7-2 | few | NA
TGTGCCAGCAGCTTAGATGGGTCAGATACGCAGTATTTT | CASSLDGSDTQYF | TRBJ2-3 | TRBV7-2 | many | NA
TGTGCCATCAGCTTGGGTTTAGCGGACACAGATACGCAGTATTTT | CAISLGLADTDTQYF | TRBJ2-3 | TRBV5-6 | NA | NA
TGTGCCACCAGCAGAGATCACACCCGGGGGTACTTC | CATSRDHTRGYF | TRBJ2-7 | TRBV15 | few | NA
TGTGCCAGCAGCGCCTATGGGGACAACTGGAACGCTGAAGCTTTCTTT | CASSAYGDNWNAEAFF | TRBJ1-1 | TRBV9 | NA | NA
TGTGCCACCTCGGCCTGGGGCCGGGACGAGCAGTACTTC | CATSAWGRDEQYF | TRBJ2-7 | TRBV2 | many | NA
TGTGCCAGCAGCCAACAGCGGCAGGACTATGGCTACACCTTC | CASSQQRQDYGYTF | TRBJ1-2 | TRBV4-2 | many | NA
TGCAGTGCTTGGGGCGGAATTGGCTACACCTTC | CSAWGGIGYTF | TRBJ1-2 | TRBV20-1 | NA | NA
TGTGCCAGCAGCTCCCCGACTAGCGGGTCGTACAATGAGCAGTTCTTC | CASSSPTSGSYNEQFF | TRBJ2-1 | TRBV7-9 | NA | TRBD2
TGTGCCAGCAGTTTATGGGGGACAGGGGCAGGCACCGGGGAGCTGTTTTTT | CASSLWGTGAGTGELFF | TRBJ2-2 | TRBV28 | few | TRBD1
TGTGCCAGCAGTACCCGTGGACAGGGCATTGATGGCTACACCTTC | CASSTRGQGIDGYTF | TRBJ1-2 | TRBV28 | few | TRBD1
TGTGCCAGCAACACGGAGGGACAGACGGAAAACACCATATATTTT | CASNTEGQTENTIYF | TRBJ1-3 | TRBV7-9 | many | TRBD1
TGCAGCACTGACGGGAACACAGATACGCAGTATTTT | CSTDGNTDTQYF | TRBJ2-3 | TRBV29-1 | NA | NA
TGTGCCAGTAGTATGTCATTTAGAAACCAGAGGGGCAAACTGTTTTTT | CASSMSFRNQRGKLFF | TRBJ1-4 | TRBV19 | many | NA
TGCGCCAGCAGAGGGGCGGGAGTCGATGAGCAGTTCTTC | CASRGAGVDEQFF | TRBJ2-1 | TRBV4-1 | few | TRBD2
TGTGCCAGCAGTTTAGAGGGGTTCGGAGCCGGCGCTGAGCAGTTCTTC | CASSLEGFGAGAEQFF | TRBJ2-1 | TRBV28 | NA | NA
TGTGCCAGCAGCCGCAACGGGGCGGGGGGTTTCCAAGAGACCCAGTACTTC | CASSRNGAGGFQETQYF | TRBJ2-5 | TRBV27 | many | TRBD2
TGTGCCACCAGTGTGGGACTAGCGGCCTCCTACAATGAGCAGTTCTTC | CATSVGLAASYNEQFF | TRBJ2-1 | TRBV24-1 | few | TRBD2
TGTGCCAGCAGTTACCGGGACAGGGGCAATCAGCCCCAGCATTTT | CASSYRDRGNQPQHF | TRBJ1-5 | TRBV6-2/TRBV6-3 | many | TRBD1
TGTGCCAGCAGGCCCGGGGAGGAGACCCAGTACTTC | CASRPGEETQYF | TRBJ2-5 | TRBV6-1 | many | NA
TGTGCCCGGAACGGGGGCTCTGAAAACACCATATATTTT | CARNGGSENTIYF | TRBJ1-3 | TRBV30 | many | NA
TGTGCCAGCAGCGCCGGGACTAGCTTCGACGAGCAGTACTTC | CASSAGTSFDEQYF | TRBJ2-7 | TRBV9 | many | TRBD2
TGTGCCAGCAGCTTATTCCCTTCCCCGGGGGCCAACGTCCTGACTTTC | CASSLFPSPGANVLTF | TRBJ2-6 | TRBV7-2 | many | NA
TGTGCCAGCAGCCAAGATTTAAAGCGCGGTCCTCTCGAGAACGAGCAGTACTTC | CASSQDLKRGPLENEQYF | TRBJ2-7 | TRBV4-2 | many | NA
TGCGCCAGCAGCCAAGGTCTTACTAGCGGGGGGAAAGATACGCAGTATTTT | CASSQGLTSGGKDTQYF | TRBJ2-3 | TRBV4-1 | many | TRBD2
TGTGCCAGCGGCTTAGTGAAGGACACCGGGGAGCTGTTTTTT | CASGLVKDTGELFF | TRBJ2-2 | TRBV11-2 | NA | NA
TGTGCCAGCAGCGCGTCAAGGAATCAGCCCCAGCATTTT | CASSASRNQPQHF | TRBJ1-5 | TRBV7-9 | many | NA
TGTGCCAGCTCACGGGCTGCGGGGGGCACTGAAGCTTTCTTT | CASSRAAGGTEAFF | TRBJ1-1 | TRBV18 | NA | NA
TGTGCCAGCAGCTTGGGAAGGACAGGGTCCTCCTACGAGCAGTACTTC | CASSLGRTGSSYEQYF | TRBJ2-7 | TRBV5-4 | many | TRBD1
TGTGCCAGCAGCTCGGACAGACTAGCGGGAAGGTGGGAGACCCAGTACTTC | CASSSDRLAGRWETQYF | TRBJ2-5 | TRBV11-2 | NA | TRBD2
TGCAGCGAACGACAGGGGGCCACTGAAGCTTTCTTT | CSERQGATEAFF | TRBJ1-1 | TRBV29-1 | many | TRBD1
TGCAGCGTTCGCGCCAGGGAATATTCACCCCTCCACTTT | CSVRAREYSPLHF | TRBJ1-6 | TRBV29-1 | NA | NA
TGTGCCAGCAGATCAGACAGGGCTCAGGGGCCTCGGTACGAGCAGTACTTC | CASRSDRAQGPRYEQYF | TRBJ2-7 | TRBV12-3/TRBV12-4 | many | TRBD1
TGTGCCAGCAGTTCCCCGACAGAGAACACTGAAGCTTTCTTT | CASSSPTENTEAFF | TRBJ1-1 | TRBV28 | NA | NA
TGTGCCAGCAGTCTGGCCTCTGGAAACACCATATATTTT | CASSLASGNTIYF | TRBJ1-3 | TRBV6-5 | few | NA
TGTGCCAGCAGCTTAATGGCAGGGGTCAATGAGCAGTTCTTC | CASSLMAGVNEQFF | TRBJ2-1 | TRBV7-3 | many | NA
TGTGCCAGCAGGCCCCCCCTGGGGGAGCAGTACTTC | CASRPPLGEQYF | TRBJ2-7 | TRBV12-3/TRBV12-4 | many | NA
TGTGCCAGCAGTGTCCGACAGGGGAACACTGAAGCTTTCTTT | CASSVRQGNTEAFF | TRBJ1-1 | TRBV12-3/TRBV12-4 | few | TRBD1
TGCAGCGGGGAAGAAGGGGGCGACAACTATGGCTACACCTTC | CSGEEGGDNYGYTF | TRBJ1-2 | TRBV29-1 | few | TRBD1
TGTGCCAGCAGCTTAGAGGCTAGCGGGAGCTCCTACAATGAGCAGTTCTTC | CASSLEASGSSYNEQFF | TRBJ2-1 | TRBV7-2 | NA | TRBD2
TGTGCCAGCAGGGGGACAGGGGGCGCCTACGAGCAGTACTTC | CASRGTGGAYEQYF | TRBJ2-7 | TRBV27 | few | TRBD1
TGTGCCAGCAGTCGCCCGGGAGGCTACGAGCAGTACTTC | CASSRPGGYEQYF | TRBJ2-7 | TRBV28 | NA | TRBD2